The 28 T cell receptor beta chains given below trace back to one sample, sequenced in a study of T cell responses to AZD1222 COVID-19 vaccine. Sequenced by immunoSEQ multiplex PCR; TCRdb stores in-frame clones only, minus some. Of around 130,000 clones listed, 80% to 90% were seen once; the top ten hold about 9.8%. The sample consisted of peripheral blood, taken on day 0 of AZD1222 vaccination. These receptors were taken from an adult in good health.

J is TRBJ1-6 and V is TRBV25-1; 9 bases agree with TRBD1. V lost 8 bases and J lost 14; bases outside the gene matches: 7. Germline V gene sequence: CDR1 MGHDK, CDR2 SYGVNS. The CDR3 consists of 12 residues. The CDR3 nucleotides read TGTGCCAGCGGACAGGGGAGGCAGGCCCTCCACTTT. Amino acid sequence: CASGQGRQALHF.

The rearrangement joins TRBV3-1 (or the pseudogene TRBV3-2) to TRBJ2-2; no reliable D call. Germline V gives CDR1 LGHDT, CDR2 YNNKEL (reference sequence). There are 12 residues in the CDR3. Trimming pared 3 bases from V and 6 bases from J, leaving 5 bases between. The CDR3 region has the DNA TGTGCCAGCAGCCACCTCGCCGGGGAGCTGTTTTTT. Translating it yields CASSHLAGELFF.

V usage is TRBV9 and J usage is TRBJ2-1; 7 nucleotides align to TRBD2. The trim removed 0 bases at V and 7 bases at J, leaving 7 bases unmatched. The CDR3 spans 15 residues. Germline V lookup: CDR1 SGDLS, CDR2 YYNGEE. CDR3 protein: CASSVGGRAENEQFF. Here the CDR3 DNA reads TGTGCCAGCAGCGTAGGTGGGAGGGCCGAGAATGAGCAGTTCTTC.

The rearrangement uses TRBV5-1 and TRBJ2-7; maybe TRBD2 (6 bases). This CDR3 is 16 amino acids long. From germline, CDR1 is SGHRS and CDR2 YFSETQ. V was trimmed by 2 bases and J by 6 bases, leaving 21 bases between them. The CDR3 sequence is CASSFAPGDVLLEQYF. CDR3 sequence (DNA): TGCGCCAGCAGCTTTGCCCCGGGGGACGTTCTCCTCGAGCAGTACTTC.

As DNA, the CDR3 is TGCGCCAGCAACTCGGGACTAGCGAGAGCCACCGGGGAGCTGTTTTTT. Amino acid sequence: CASNSGLARATGELFF. The rearrangement links TRBV4-1 to TRBJ2-2, with 10 bases aligning to TRBD2. The CDR3 consists of 16 residues. V trimming: 7 bases; J trimming: 4 bases; junction bases outside the gene matches: 9. From germline, CDR1 is MGHRA and CDR2 YSYEKL.

This clone appeared a single time. The chain recombines TRBV5-1 with TRBJ2-2; D may correspond to TRBD1 or TRBD2 (5 bases each). The CDR3 contains 14 residues. Germline V gene lookup returns CDR1 SGHRS and CDR2 YFSETQ. Deletions cut 4 bases from V and 2 bases from J, with 9 bases between. CDR3 bases: TGCGCCAGCAGCGGGGGAGCTAACACCGGGGAGCTGTTTTTT. Its protein product is CASSGGANTGELFF.

V gene TRBV5-5 combines with J gene TRBJ2-6; 12 bases are shared with TRBD1. Germline values: CDR1 SGHKS, CDR2 YYEKEE (reference sequence). V was pared by 3 bases and J by 2 bases, with 9 bases of the junction left unmatched. The CDR3 is made up of 19 amino acids. The CDR3 coding sequence is TGTGCCAGCAGCTCTTCGGGACAGGGGGCCCAAGCTGGGGCCAACGTCCTGACTTTC. Translating gives CASSSSGQGAQAGANVLTF.

The chain has TRBV9 and TRBJ1-5; 10 nucleotides align to TRBD1. Losses at the gene ends were 4 bases for V and 4 bases for J; bases not matched to a gene: 5. Germline values: CDR1 SGDLS, CDR2 YYNGEE. The CDR3 covers 15 residues. The chain's CDR3 is CASSRGQGVNQPQHF. The CDR3 bases are TGTGCCAGCAGCCGTGGACAGGGGGTTAATCAGCCCCAGCATTTT. Complete variable domain (other parts from reference TRBV9 and TRBJ1-5): DSGVTQTPKHLITATGQRVTLRCSPRSGDLSVYWYQQSLDQGLQFLIQYYNGEERAKGNILERFSAQQFPDLHSELNLSSLELGDSALYFCASSRGQGVNQPQHFGDGTRLSIL.

CDR3 amino acids: CASSERQFQPQHF. Written as DNA, the CDR3 is TGTGCCAGTAGTGAAAGACAGTTCCAGCCCCAGCATTTT. This chain connects TRBV19 to TRBJ1-5; TRBD1 is a possible D gene (5 bases). V dropped 5 bases and J dropped 7 bases, with 12 bases sitting between them. The CDR3 length is 13 residues. Germline CDR1 is LNHDA and CDR2 is SQIVND (reference sequence).

The V gene is TRBV5-6, the J gene TRBJ1-2, with D maybe TRBD1 (6 bases). The CDR3 has 12 residues. Trimming shortened V by 4 bases and J by 8 bases, and 12 bases separated the two germline ends. CDR1 and CDR2 (germline): SGHDT, YYEEEE. CDR3 loop: CASSVTGAGYTF. The CDR3 region has the DNA TGTGCCAGCAGCGTGACAGGTGCGGGCTACACCTTC.

The CDR3 spells CASSPRTGGFQETQYF. The CDR3 nucleotides are TGTGCCAGCTCACCTCGGACAGGGGGCTTCCAAGAGACCCAGTACTTC. This chain joins TRBV18 and TRBJ2-5; 11 nucleotides agree with TRBD1. Germline assignment: CDR1 KGHSH and CDR2 LQKENI. V dropped 3 bases and J dropped 1; count of bases not matched to a gene: 4. This CDR3 has 16 residues.

This clone was picked up one time. The V and J genes are TRBV6-6 and TRBJ2-7, with 10 positions matching TRBD2. The CDR3 runs 16 residues. Germline V gene data show CDR1 as MNHNY and CDR2 as SVGAGI (reference sequence). The V segment lost 5 bases and the J segment 0 bases; nucleotides outside the gene matches: 7. CDR3 bases: TGTGCCAGCAGTCGAGACGGGACTAGCGTCTCCTACGAGCAGTACTTC. Translated: CASSRDGTSVSYEQYF.

The J gene is TRBJ1-1, the V gene TRBV5-1, with a possible D match to TRBD1 (5 bases). CDR3 size: 15 residues. The V gene's germline CDR1 is SGHRS and CDR2 YFSETQ. V lost 0 bases and J lost 0, with 9 bases in between. CDR3 in amino acids: CASSLEEGMNTEAFF. The CDR3 region has the DNA TGCGCCAGCAGCTTGGAGGAGGGGATGAACACTGAAGCTTTCTTT.

This rearrangement joins TRBV5-1 to TRBJ1-5, with 7 bases matching TRBD1. The CDR3 contains 14 residues. V trimming: 1 base; J trimming: 6 bases; junction bases outside the gene matches: 4. Per germline, CDR1 SGHRS and CDR2 YFSETQ. The CDR3: CASSLTGAGQPQHF. CDR3 DNA: TGCGCCAGCAGCTTGACAGGGGCAGGTCAGCCCCAGCATTTT.

The chain combines TRBV7-9 with TRBJ2-3, with no clear D. V lost 1 base, J lost 0 bases, and 11 bases lay in between. From germline, CDR1 is SEHNR and CDR2 FQNEAQ (reference sequence). The CDR3 runs to 16 residues. CDR3 amino acids: CASSLVTSPSTDTQYF. As DNA, the CDR3 is TGTGCCAGCAGCTTAGTTACCTCACCTAGCACAGATACGCAGTATTTT.

The chain recombines TRBV27 with TRBJ1-6; the D gene is possibly TRBD1 (5 bases). V was trimmed by 3 bases and J by 7 bases, leaving 13 bases between them. The CDR3 totals 15 residues. Germline loops: CDR1 MNHEY, CDR2 SMNVEV (reference sequence). CDR3 sequence reads: CASSFQTEPNSPLHF. CDR3 nucleotide sequence: TGTGCCAGCAGTTTCCAGACAGAACCAAATTCACCCCTCCACTTT.

In this sample, this clone turned up once. The chain couples TRBV2 to TRBJ1-6, with D uncertain. The ends were cut back, 5 bases at V and 7 bases at J, with 12 bases in the middle. Germline CDR1 SNHLY, CDR2 FYNNEI. The CDR3 extends over 14 amino acids. The CDR3 loop is CASSPFKGNSPLHF. The CDR3 DNA follows: TGTGCCAGCAGTCCCTTTAAAGGGAATTCACCCCTCCACTTT. The full variable domain, rest sourced from reference TRBV2 and TRBJ1-6, is EPEVTQTPSHQVTQMGQEVILRCVPISNHLYFYWYRQILGQKVEFLVSFYNNEISEKSEIFDDQFSVERPDGSNFTLKIRSTKLEDSAMYFCASSPFKGNSPLHFGNGTRLTVT.

DNA for the CDR3: TGTGCCATCAGAGGACAGGGGAGGACAGATACGCAGTATTTT. Translation: CAIRGQGRTDTQYF. V usage is TRBV10-3 and J usage is TRBJ2-3; 9 positions agree with TRBD1. The length of the CDR3 is 14 residues. V gave up 6 bases and J gave up 3 bases; unmatched junction bases: 4. Germline values: CDR1 ENHRY, CDR2 SYGVKD.

The chain uses TRBV27 and TRBJ1-2, with D unresolved. This CDR3 has 14 residues. Per germline, CDR1 MNHEY and CDR2 SMNVEV (reference sequence). The germline V and J ends were trimmed by 2 bases and 3 bases, with 10 bases remaining between them. This chain's CDR3 is CASSLKGSYYGYTF. Here the CDR3 DNA reads TGTGCCAGCAGTTTAAAAGGGTCTTACTATGGCTACACCTTC.

The chain carries TRBV5-1 and TRBJ2-1, with 11 bases lining up with TRBD2. V lost 4 bases, J lost 9 bases, and 6 bases stayed unmatched. CDR1 and CDR2 (germline): SGHRS, YFSETQ. The CDR3 spans 14 residues. DNA for the CDR3: TGCGCCAGCAGCGTAGCGGGGGGGCAGGGTGAGCAGTTCTTC. As protein: CASSVAGGQGEQFF.

As DNA, the CDR3 is TGTGCCAGCAGCTCTGGGTGGCAGTTGAACACTGAAGCTTTCTTT. The encoded protein is CASSSGWQLNTEAFF. The gene calls are TRBV7-2 and TRBJ1-1; D unclear. The ends were cut back, 4 bases at V and 0 bases at J, with 12 bases in the middle. The CDR3 totals 15 residues. In germline, CDR1 is SGHTA, CDR2 FQGNSA.

V usage is TRBV5-1 and J usage is TRBJ2-3; 10 bases align to TRBD2. Germline V gene lookup returns CDR1 SGHRS and CDR2 YFSETQ. Trimming at V came to 1 base and at J to 6 bases, leaving 5 bases not matched to a gene. CDR3 length: 15 amino acids. This CDR3 is CASSLKLAGADTQYF. The CDR3 DNA reads as TGCGCCAGCAGCTTGAAGCTAGCGGGAGCGGATACGCAGTATTTT.

J is TRBJ1-2 and V is TRBV15; 8 bases line up with TRBD1. V lost 0 bases, J lost 4 bases, and 13 bases stayed unmatched. The CDR3 consists of 18 residues. Germline loops: CDR1 LNHNV, CDR2 YYDKDF (reference sequence). The CDR3 DNA follows: TGTGCCACCAGCAGAGAGGGACCCGACAGGGGCCAATTCTATGGCTACACCTTC. Residues: CATSREGPDRGQFYGYTF. Looking up the rest from reference TRBV15 and TRBJ1-2 gives the full variable domain: DAMVIQNPRYQVTQFGKPVTLSCSQTLNHNVMYWYQQKSSQAPKLLFHYYDKDFNNEADTPDNFQSRRPNTSFCFLDIRSPGLGDTAMYLCATSREGPDRGQFYGYTFGSGTRLTVV.

The genes are TRBV19 and TRBJ1-1; 7 bases align to TRBD1. The V gene end was trimmed by 6 bases and the J gene end by 1 base; junction bases not matched to a gene: 8. CDR1 is LNHDA, CDR2 SQIVND, per germline (reference sequence). There are 15 residues in the CDR3. As DNA, the CDR3 is TGTGCCAGTAGACCGGGACAGCCGGGGAACACTGAAGCTTTCTTT. This codes for CASRPGQPGNTEAFF. Filled out from reference TRBV19 and TRBJ1-1, the complete variable domain reads DGGITQSPKYLFRKEGQNVTLSCEQNLNHDAMYWYRQDPGQGLRLIYYSQIVNDFQKGDIAEGYSVSREKKESFPLTVTSAQKNPTAFYLCASRPGQPGNTEAFFGQGTRLTVV.

CDR3 in DNA: TGTGCCAGCAGTGAGACGTTTGGCGGGGTCCTTGTGGCCGAGCAGTACTTC. This translates into CASSETFGGVLVAEQYF. The V and J genes are TRBV2 and TRBJ2-7; possible D gene TRBD2, 6 bases. The V end lost 3 bases, the J end lost 6 bases, and 24 bases lay between the germline ends. CDR3 length: 17 amino acids. CDR1 is SNHLY and CDR2 is FYNNEI in the germline V gene. Together with reference TRBV2 and TRBJ2-7, the CDR3 gives the full variable domain: EPEVTQTPSHQVTQMGQEVILRCVPISNHLYFYWYRQILGQKVEFLVSFYNNEISEKSEIFDDQFSVERPDGSNFTLKIRSTKLEDSAMYFCASSETFGGVLVAEQYFGPGTRLTVT.

This chain joins TRBV10-3 and TRBJ2-3; TRBD2 matches 8 bases. With V trimmed by 6 bases and J by 5 bases, 7 bases remained unmatched. CDR1 is ENHRY and CDR2 is SYGVKD in the germline V gene. The CDR3 is made up of 14 amino acids. CDR3: CAIRDSGVGDTQYF. As DNA, the CDR3 is TGTGCCATCAGGGATAGCGGGGTCGGAGATACGCAGTATTTT.

This clone was counted between two and nine times. The chain employs TRBV19 and TRBJ1-1; 11 bases match TRBD1. V lost 3 bases to trimming and J lost 5 bases; unmatched junction nucleotides: 5. The CDR3 extends over 15 amino acids. CDR1 is LNHDA, CDR2 SQIVND, per germline (reference sequence). CDR3 protein: CASSIGTGGGTEAFF. The CDR3 bases are TGTGCCAGTAGTATTGGGACAGGGGGTGGTACTGAAGCTTTCTTT.

The rearrangement links TRBV7-8 to TRBJ2-7, with D possibly being TRBD1 or TRBD2 (5 bases each). The germline V gene has CDR1 SGHVS and CDR2 FQNEAQ. Trimming left V 5 bases short and J 0 bases short, with 17 bases between. The CDR3 length is 16 residues. The CDR3 loop reads CASSNRGGYSSYEQYF. CDR3 nucleotide sequence: TGTGCCAGCAGCAATCGGGGCGGATACAGCTCCTACGAGCAGTACTTC.